The sample holds one count of the clone carrying this T cell receptor (beta chain). Its matching antigen is unknown. This table comes from immunoSEQ multiplex PCR, and its TCRdb copy is limited to in-frame clones, with some not included. The sample lists 40,000 to 55,000 clones, 55% to 85% occurring once. The CDR3 has 13 amino acids. Trimming cost V 3 bases and J 10 bases; bases outside gene matches: 7. Germline V CDR1 and CDR2: MNHNY, SVGAGI (reference sequence). Sorting of unstimulated PBMCs yielded separate CD3+CD4+ and CD3+CD8+ fractions. The data belong to a study of T cell clones after liver transplantation. Turning to the study itself: Post-transplant blood was tracked for graft-donor-reactive T cell clones identified in a pre-transplant mixed lymphocyte reaction. Without induction therapy, subjects received standard immunosuppression until 12-24 months post-transplant.

Study-wide findings and caveats: Graft donor-reactive T cells may have migrated into the graft rather than being deleted.

The source material was CD4+ T cells from blood, sampled roughly 56 months after liver transplant. This TCR was sampled from a human patient who received a liver transplant. The graft donor may account for some of the T cells. V gene TRBV6-6 combines with J gene TRBJ1-1; 8 nucleotides agree with TRBD1. This CDR3 reads CASSYPGQGVAFF. CDR3 nucleotides: TGTGCCAGCAGTTATCCCGGACAGGGAGTAGCTTTCTTT.